This T cell receptor (beta chain) stems from a study of T cell responses to AZD1222 COVID-19 vaccine. Notes on this clone: Its antigen is unknown.

Study outcomes and limitations: In all cases, repertoires were sampled only after the peak T cell response.

The CDR3 has 15 amino acids. V lost 0 bases, J lost 6 bases, and 4 bases stayed unmatched. The data were produced by immunoSEQ multiplex PCR, yet TCRdb's version contains in-frame clones alone and is incomplete. In the table there are 100,000 to 150,000 clones, 88% of which are singletons. The source is an adult in good health. The genes are TRBV5-3 and TRBJ2-1; the match to TRBD2 covers 9 bases. TRBV5-3 is identified as an open reading frame with a role that is uncertain. This material consisted of peripheral blood, taken on day 0 of AZD1222 vaccination. The DNA of the CDR3 is TGTGCCAGAAGCTTGGGCGGGGGGGGTAGCAATGAGCAGTTCTTC. Protein: CARSLGGGGSNEQFF.